This T cell receptor (beta chain) was recorded in a study of technical replicates of blood from a few donors. The length of the CDR3 is 15 residues. Germline CDR1 SNHLY, CDR2 FYNNEI. Deletions cut 5 bases from V and 7 bases from J, with 18 bases between. Assay used: immunoSEQ multiplex PCR; TCRdb lists only in-frame clones, some missing. The sample lists 75,000 to 95,000 clones; 90% to 95% were seen once. The rearrangement uses TRBV2 and TRBJ2-1; the D gene is possibly TRBD1 (6 bases). Material: T cells isolated from PBMCs. The clonotype comes from a human donor in good health. The CDR3 sequence is CASSKQAIGGNEQFF. As DNA, the CDR3 is TGTGCCAGCAGTAAACAAGCGATAGGGGGAAATGAGCAGTTCTTC.